This TCR beta chain was obtained from a study of CD8+CD57+ T cells in acquired aplastic anemia (dated by TCRdb to between 2017 and 2018). Notes on the research overall: Extracted DNA from sorted CD4+ and CD8+ cells averaged around 3.5 ug, ranging from 0.2 to 27.4 ug. Mean read counts for healthy donor samples were about 10 million for CD4+ cells and under 14 million for CD8+ cells.

A word on this clonotype: Its antigen is not yet known. No much larger clone is present one base from it, and per-base qualities are unavailable.

CDR1 DFQATT and CDR2 SNEGSKA were looked up in the germline V gene (reference sequence). The junction carries 13 bases between V and J, which are trimmed by 0 bases and 8 bases respectively. The CDR3 has 13 amino acids, counting the end cysteine and phenylalanine. CDR3 DNA only is kept here, 39 bases in frame from base 1. The study deep-sequenced TCR repertoires of sorted CD4+ and CD8+ blood T cells from severe aplastic anemia patients and healthy subjects. Ficoll-Paque density gradient centrifugation was used to isolate peripheral blood mononuclear cells. CD4+ and CD8+ T cells were sorted by FACS or magnetic beads before DNA extraction. Profiling of TCR beta VDJ combinations and CDR3 sequences used genomic DNA as the template. An Illumina HiSeq 2000 was the platform used for TCR repertoire sequencing. Per the original workflow: Repertoires were assessed using TRBV/TRBJ rearrangement plots, CDR3 size and DJ length profiles, and Simpson's diversity index. The immunodominant clone was defined as the most abundant DNA sequence in deep sequencing data. CDR3 amino acid sequences were checked for sharing between subjects and were compared against published repertoires and the VDJdb database. Starting from the raw public reads, TCRdb applied fastp trimming at Q25, assembled clones with MiXCR and retained in-frame beta chains. A single entry per CDR3 protein holds the most common genes and DNA from its merged rows. These V and J calls originate from TCRdb's pipeline instead of the authors' own analysis. This sample gives approximately 170,000 distinct CDR3 sequences in total; roughly 63% of them show up just once. 45% of the sample is held by the ten biggest clonotypes.

Here is what the overall study found, with its caveats: Roughly 30 CD8+ CDR3 sequences were shared between patients and controls but appeared highly expressed in patients and within their immunodominant clones. Patients and healthy controls showed no significant difference in CD8+ Simpson's diversity (P=0.060).

The sequenced material came from sorted CD4+, CD8+, or CD8+CD57+ T cells (not recorded which) from PBMCs. Here the chain combines TRBV20-1 and TRBJ1-2, with a weak D call of TRBD1 (5 bases match). The clonotype comes from a human donor in good health. The DNA reads as follows: TGCAGTGCTAGAGAAACAGGCCAGTGGGGCTACACCTTC. Its protein product is CSARETGQWGYTF.